The rows below give T cell receptor beta chains drawn from one sample of a study of T-cell memory formation after mild COVID-19. TCRdb recomputed calls from the 5' RACE reads with MiXCR, one row per CDR3 protein. The sample shows a few hundred thousand distinct CDR3 sequences, 20% to 30% of them seen only once. The sample consisted of PBMCs or a T cell subset sorted from them (not recorded which). The receptors here all came from an adult woman who had mild COVID-19 (a few samples of this study predate the infection). Cell type and time point are not known. Both conserved end residues are part of each CDR3. A D gene is named only where the DNA matches it firmly. Clone size is shown for a subset of rows, as once, few, many or a class of expanded clone.

>TRBJ1-1|19|.|TRBV7-9|.
TGTGCCAGCAGCTTATTTTTAGGTCACTCTAACCCCATGAACACTGAAGCTTTCTTT
CASSLFLGHSNPMNTEAFF
>TRBJ2-5|16|.|TRBV11-2|TRBD1
TGTGCCAGCAGCCCATGGGGACAGTTACCTCAAGAGACCCAGTACTTC
CASSPWGQLPQETQYF
>TRBJ1-1|10|few|TRBV19|TRBD1
TGTGCCACTGACGACAGGGGGCTGTTCTTT
CATDDRGLFF
>TRBJ1-2|12|.|TRBV29-1|.
TGCAGCGTTGAGAGGATTCCCTATGGCTACACCTTC
CSVERIPYGYTF
>TRBJ1-1|11|.|TRBV4-1|.
TGCGCCAGCGGAAAGGGCCCAAGGCCTTTCTTT
CASGKGPRPFF
>TRBJ2-1|13|.|TRBV27|.
TGTGCCAGCAGTTTGAATTCCGCATATGAGCAGTTCTTC
CASSLNSAYEQFF
>TRBJ1-2|15|.|TRBV20-1|.
TGCAGTGCTAGAACGTCGACAGTAGCTAACTATGGCTACACCTTC
CSARTSTVANYGYTF
>TRBJ1-5|15|few|TRBV7-2|.
TGTGCCAGCAGCTTAGAGGTCGGATGGAATCAGCCCCAGCATTTT
CASSLEVGWNQPQHF
>TRBJ1-1|15|.|TRBV20-1|.
TGCAGTGCTAGGCGGGAGAAGGGATATGTCACTGAAGCTTTCTTT
CSARREKGYVTEAFF
>TRBJ2-3|15|.|TRBV2|.
TGTGCCAGCAGTACTTTCAGGGGTCGCACAGATACGCAGTATTTT
CASSTFRGRTDTQYF
>TRBJ2-3|16|once|TRBV21-1|.
TGTGCCAGCCCTTCCTATCGGGGGGGGCACCCAGATACGCAGTATTTT
CASPSYRGGHPDTQYF
>TRBJ2-5|13|.|TRBV5-1|.
TGCGCCAGCAGCTTGGCGGGCCAGTCAACCCAGTACTTC
CASSLAGQSTQYF
>TRBJ1-1|12|.|TRBV5-1|.
TGCGCCAGCAGCTCCAGTGGCACTGAAGCTTTCTTT
CASSSSGTEAFF
>TRBJ2-1|15|few|TRBV12-3/TRBV12-4|.
TGTGCCAGCAGGGACAGTTCTAGCTCCTACAATGAGCAGTTCTTC
CASRDSSSSYNEQFF
>TRBJ2-7|14|.|TRBV9|.
TGTGCCAGCACCCGGGACGGATCCTCCTACGAGCAGTACTTC
CASTRDGSSYEQYF
>TRBJ2-1|14|.|TRBV3-1|.
TGTGCCAGCAGCCAGTTAGCGCCGAGGGGGGAGCAGTTCTTC
CASSQLAPRGEQFF
>TRBJ2-7|14|.|TRBV24-1|TRBD2
TGTGCCACCAGCGGGGGACGGGAGGAGAACGAGCAGTACTTC
CATSGGREENEQYF
>TRBJ2-5|13|.|TRBV7-6|.
TGTGCCAGCAGCTTAGGCTGGGAGGAGACCCAGTACTTC
CASSLGWEETQYF
>TRBJ2-5|15|few|TRBV12-3/TRBV12-4|TRBD1
TGTGCCAGCAGTTTTGTAAGGGGGCGCTTGGAGACCCAGTACTTC
CASSFVRGRLETQYF
>TRBJ2-1|14|.|TRBV7-3|.
TGTGCCAGTTCGAGACAGGAAAACTACAATGAGCAGTTCTTC
CASSRQENYNEQFF
>TRBJ2-5|16|.|TRBV7-9|TRBD2
TGTGCCAGCAGCCCCCCAACTAGCGGGAGGGTGGAGACCCAGTACTTC
CASSPPTSGRVETQYF
>TRBJ2-5|13|.|TRBV10-3|.
TGTGCCATCAGCCCGGGGGGCAGAGAGACCCAGTACTTC
CAISPGGRETQYF
>TRBJ1-2|16|.|TRBV4-3|TRBD1
TGCGCCAGCAGCCAGGGCGGGACAGGGTGGAACTATGGCTACACCTTC
CASSQGGTGWNYGYTF
>TRBJ1-2|14|few|TRBV24-1|.
TGTGCCACCAGTCCATCGACGGGGACGATCGGCTACACCTTC
CATSPSTGTIGYTF
>TRBJ2-7|16|few|TRBV7-3|.
TGTGCCAGCAGCTTCCAGGGGGGGAGAATCATCCACGAGCAGTACTTC
CASSFQGGRIIHEQYF
>TRBJ1-6|13|many|TRBV12-3/TRBV12-4|.
TGTGCCAGCAGTTTAGTGGAGCGAGTCCCCCTCCACTTT
CASSLVERVPLHF
>TRBJ2-5|14|.|TRBV21-1|.
TGTGCCAGCAAAAAGGCGGGGTTACTAGAGACCCAGTACTTC
CASKKAGLLETQYF
>TRBJ2-1|16|.|TRBV11-2|.
TGTGCCAGCAGCCAAGTAGCGGATTCCTCCTACAATGAGCAGTTCTTC
CASSQVADSSYNEQFF
>TRBJ2-1|15|.|TRBV29-1|.
TGCAGCGTTGACCCCGGGACTCAAGTTTACAATGAGCAGTTCTTC
CSVDPGTQVYNEQFF
>TRBJ1-1|13|.|TRBV7-9|.
TGTGCCAGCAGCCGGCCGGGGGACACTGAAGCTTTCTTT
CASSRPGDTEAFF
>TRBJ2-1|18|few|TRBV7-8|TRBD2
TGTGCCAGCAGCTTAGCGTCGAGCGGGAGGGGTAGAAACAATGAGCAGTTCTTC
CASSLASSGRGRNNEQFF
>TRBJ2-5|16|few|TRBV3-1|.
TGTGCCAGCAGCCAAGTACTCCGGGGGCCACAAGAGACCCAGTACTTC
CASSQVLRGPQETQYF
>TRBJ2-5|9|.|TRBV7-6|.
TGTGCCGTACACAGGGACCAGTACTTC
CAVHRDQYF
>TRBJ2-7|14|few|TRBV5-1|.
TGCGCCAGCAGCTTGGCCGAGGGGGCCTACGAGCAGTACTTC
CASSLAEGAYEQYF
>TRBJ2-7|14|.|TRBV5-6|.
TGTGCCAGCACAGCACCGGGCTACTCCTACGAGCAGTACTTC
CASTAPGYSYEQYF
>TRBJ2-5|14|.|TRBV4-3|.
TGCGCCAGCAGCCAACAGTGGGGCCCCGAGACCCAGTACTTC
CASSQQWGPETQYF
>TRBJ2-3|14|.|TRBV11-2|.
TGTGCCATCCCTGGAGCTACCCGCACAGATACGCAGTATTTT
CAIPGATRTDTQYF
>TRBJ2-7|14|.|TRBV29-1|TRBD1
TGCAGCGGGGGACAGGGGGTTCGAAGTTACGAGCAGTACTTC
CSGGQGVRSYEQYF
>TRBJ1-1|14|few|TRBV5-4|.
TGTGCCAGCAGCTTGGTGGGAGTTTCCACTGAAGCTTTCTTT
CASSLVGVSTEAFF
>TRBJ2-2|16|.|TRBV14|TRBD2
TGTGCCAGCAGCCAAGTACTAGCGGGGAACACCGGGGAGCTGTTTTTT
CASSQVLAGNTGELFF
>TRBJ1-4|15|few|TRBV29-1|TRBD1
TGCAGCGTCGGAGGGAAGGGGACAGGGGTCGAAAAACTGTTTTTT
CSVGGKGTGVEKLFF
>TRBJ2-7|14|.|TRBV18|TRBD1
TGTGCCAGCTCGTCCGGGACAGGGTGGTACGAGCAGTACTTC
CASSSGTGWYEQYF
>TRBJ2-7|14|.|TRBV6-5|.
TGTGCCAGCAGAACGATAGGGTTATCCTACGAGCAGTACTTC
CASRTIGLSYEQYF
>TRBJ1-1|16|few|TRBV4-3|TRBD1
TGCGCCAGCAGCCAAGATCCTCAGGGGGCTAACACTGAAGCTTTCTTT
CASSQDPQGANTEAFF
>TRBJ1-5|14|many|TRBV5-1|.
TGCGCCAGCAGCTTGAAAGGTCTCGACCAGCCCCAGCATTTT
CASSLKGLDQPQHF